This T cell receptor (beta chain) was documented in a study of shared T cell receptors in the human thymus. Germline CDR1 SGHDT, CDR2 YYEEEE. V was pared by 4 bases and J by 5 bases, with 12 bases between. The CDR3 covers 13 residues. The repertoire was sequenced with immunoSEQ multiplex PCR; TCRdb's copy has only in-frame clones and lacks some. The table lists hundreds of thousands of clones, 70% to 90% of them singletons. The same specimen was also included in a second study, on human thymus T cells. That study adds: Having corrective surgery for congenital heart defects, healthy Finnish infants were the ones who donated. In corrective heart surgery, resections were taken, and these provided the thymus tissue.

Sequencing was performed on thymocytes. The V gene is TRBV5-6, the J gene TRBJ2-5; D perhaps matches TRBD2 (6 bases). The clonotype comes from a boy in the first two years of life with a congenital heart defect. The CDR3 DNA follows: TGTGCCAGCAGCGGATCGGGAGCTGAGACCCAGTACTTC. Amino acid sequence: CASSGSGAETQYF.